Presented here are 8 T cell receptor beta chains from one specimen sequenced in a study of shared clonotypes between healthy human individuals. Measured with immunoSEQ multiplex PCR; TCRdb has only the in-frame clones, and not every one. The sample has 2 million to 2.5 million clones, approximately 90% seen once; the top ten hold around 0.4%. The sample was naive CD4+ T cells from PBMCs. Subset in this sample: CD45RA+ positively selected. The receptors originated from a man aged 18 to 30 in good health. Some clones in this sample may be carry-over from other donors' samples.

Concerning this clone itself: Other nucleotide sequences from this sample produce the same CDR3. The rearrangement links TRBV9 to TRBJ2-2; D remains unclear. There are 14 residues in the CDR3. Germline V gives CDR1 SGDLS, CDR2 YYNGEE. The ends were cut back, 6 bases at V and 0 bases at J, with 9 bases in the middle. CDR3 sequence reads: CASTARTNTGELFF. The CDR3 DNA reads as TGTGCCAGCACCGCCAGGACGAACACCGGGGAGCTGTTTTTT.

The CDR3 here is CASLSGARGTGELFF. The CDR3 DNA reads as TGTGCCAGCCTGTCAGGGGCGCGGGGCACCGGGGAGCTGTTTTTT. This chain links TRBV28 with TRBJ2-2; D tentatively fits TRBD1 or TRBD2 (6 bases each). V lost 8 bases, J lost 4 bases, and 17 bases lay in between. CDR1 is MDHEN and CDR2 is SYDVKM in the germline V gene. This CDR3 is 15 amino acids long. The complete variable domain, with remaining parts taken from reference TRBV28 and TRBJ2-2, reads DVKVTQSSRYLVKRTGEKVFLECVQDMDHENMFWYRQDPGLGLRLIYFSYDVKMKEKGDIPEGYSVSREKKERFSLILESASTNQTSMYLCASLSGARGTGELFFGEGSRLTVL.

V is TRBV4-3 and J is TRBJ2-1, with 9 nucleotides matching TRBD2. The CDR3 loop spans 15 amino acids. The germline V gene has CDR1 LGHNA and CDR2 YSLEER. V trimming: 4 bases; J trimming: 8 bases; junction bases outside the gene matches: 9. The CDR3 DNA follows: TGCGCCAGCAGCCGGAGCGCGGGAGGGCCGTATGAGCAGTTCTTC. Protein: CASSRSAGGPYEQFF.

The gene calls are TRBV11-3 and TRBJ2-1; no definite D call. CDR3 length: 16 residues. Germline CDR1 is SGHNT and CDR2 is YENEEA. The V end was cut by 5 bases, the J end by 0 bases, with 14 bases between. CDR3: CASSADPGNSYNEQFF. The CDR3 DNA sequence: TGTGCCAGCAGCGCCGACCCCGGCAACTCCTACAATGAGCAGTTCTTC. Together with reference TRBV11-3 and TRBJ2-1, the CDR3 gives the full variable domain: EAGVVQSPRYKIIEKKQPVAFWCNPISGHNTLYWYLQNLGQGPELLIRYENEEAVDDSQLPKDRFSAERLKGVDSTLKIQPAELGDSAVYLCASSADPGNSYNEQFFGPGTRLTVL.

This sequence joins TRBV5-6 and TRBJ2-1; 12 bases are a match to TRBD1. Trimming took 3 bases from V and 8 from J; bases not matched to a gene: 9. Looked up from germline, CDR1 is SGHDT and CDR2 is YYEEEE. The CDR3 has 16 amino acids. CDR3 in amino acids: CASSSPGQGASYEQFF. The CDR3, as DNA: TGTGCCAGCAGCTCGCCGGGACAGGGGGCGAGCTATGAGCAGTTCTTC.

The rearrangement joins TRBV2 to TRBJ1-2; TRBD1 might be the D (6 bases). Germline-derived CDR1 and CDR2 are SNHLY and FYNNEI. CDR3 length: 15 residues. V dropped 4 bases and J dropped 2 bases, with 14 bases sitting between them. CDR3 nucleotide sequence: TGTGCCAGCAGTGGGACAGCATTCAGGAACTATGGCTACACCTTC. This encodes CASSGTAFRNYGYTF.

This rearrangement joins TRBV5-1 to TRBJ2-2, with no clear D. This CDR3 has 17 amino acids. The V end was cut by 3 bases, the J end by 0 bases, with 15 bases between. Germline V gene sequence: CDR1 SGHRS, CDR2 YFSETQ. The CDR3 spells CASSSSSGPANTGELFF. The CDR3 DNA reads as TGCGCCAGCAGCTCCTCTTCTGGTCCGGCGAACACCGGGGAGCTGTTTTTT.

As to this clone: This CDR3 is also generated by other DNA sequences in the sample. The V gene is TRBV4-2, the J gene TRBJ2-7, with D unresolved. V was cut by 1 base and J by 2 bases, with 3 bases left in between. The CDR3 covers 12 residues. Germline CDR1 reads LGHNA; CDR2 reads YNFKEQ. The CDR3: CASSQVAYEQYF. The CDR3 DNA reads TGTGCCAGCAGCCAAGTGGCCTACGAGCAGTACTTC.